The next 21 T cell receptor beta chains were all read from a single sample in a study of metastatic and nonmetastatic thyroid tumors. No patient had received any treatment before thyroid surgery. TCRdb reanalyzed the PCR reads with MiXCR. Here the sample spans tens of thousands of clones, approximately 11% being singletons. The specimen was blood. The receptors were gathered from a female donor with papillary thyroid cancer or a benign thyroid nodule (not recorded which). Some clones in this sample may be carry-over from other donors' samples.

This clone was seen repeatedly, ten times or more. The V gene is TRBV18, the J gene TRBJ1-1, with 11 bases aligning to TRBD1. The CDR3 runs 15 residues. Losses at the gene ends were 6 bases for V and 7 bases for J; bases not matched to a gene: 10. Germline lookup yields CDR1 KGHSH and CDR2 LQKENI. The CDR3 spells CASSGGTGGYSEAFF. The CDR3 DNA reads as TGTGCCAGCTCGGGCGGGACAGGGGGATATAGTGAAGCTTTCTTT.

This clone was observed many times. The V gene is TRBV29-1, the J gene TRBJ2-3; 10 nucleotides line up with TRBD2. V dropped 5 bases and J dropped 8; count of bases not matched to a gene: 10. CDR1 SQVTM and CDR2 ANQGSEA come from the germline V gene. This CDR3 has 14 amino acids. The CDR3 protein is CSVTTSGMVGTQYF. The CDR3 DNA sequence: TGCAGCGTTACCACTAGCGGGATGGTGGGTACGCAGTATTTT.

In the case of this clone: One junction end does not reproduce the germline sequence, and a read error may be involved. J is TRBJ1-4 and V is TRBV20-1; 7 bases map to TRBD1. The CDR3 contains 14 residues. Per the germline V gene, CDR1 is DFQATT and CDR2 is SNEGSKA (reference sequence). The CDR3 region has the DNA TGCAATGCTAGAGACAGGGTTTCTAATGAAAAACTGTTTTTT. Protein product: CNARDRVSNEKLFF.

This clone occurred many times. The chain is built from TRBV5-6 and TRBJ1-1; 9 nucleotides align to TRBD1. This CDR3 region has 14 residues. The V gene end was trimmed by 2 bases and the J gene end by 5 bases; junction bases not matched to a gene: 4. Germline lookup yields CDR1 SGHDT and CDR2 YYEEEE. This chain's CDR3 is CASSFGTGNTEAFF. DNA for the CDR3: TGTGCCAGCAGCTTTGGGACAGGGAATACTGAAGCTTTCTTT.

This clone has at least ten counts. The J gene is TRBJ2-1, the V gene TRBV7-8; no firm D call. Germline V lookup: CDR1 SGHVS, CDR2 FQNEAQ. V gave up 6 bases and J gave up 2 bases, with 8 bases separating them. The CDR3 covers 13 residues. The CDR3 protein is CASSFSTYNEQFF. CDR3 sequence (DNA): TGTGCCAGCAGTTTCTCAACCTACAATGAGCAGTTCTTC.

This clone came up many times. V gene TRBV30 combines with J gene TRBJ2-5; D gene uncertain. CDR3 length equals 12 residues. The V end was cut by 5 bases, the J end by 2 bases, with 9 bases between. Germline CDR1 GTSNPN, CDR2 SVGIG (reference sequence). For the CDR3, the DNA is TGTGCCTGGGGCCCGACACAAGAGACCCAGTACTTC. It translates to CAWGPTQETQYF.

There are many counts of this clone. The V gene is TRBV11-1, the J gene TRBJ2-3; 9 bases line up with TRBD1. The V segment lost 5 bases and the J segment 0 bases; nucleotides outside the gene matches: 6. Germline V gene lookup returns CDR1 SGHAT and CDR2 FQDESV (reference sequence). The CDR3 runs 16 residues. This CDR3 reads CASSLPGQGSTDTQYF. CDR3 DNA: TGTGCCAGCAGCCTACCGGGACAGGGAAGCACAGATACGCAGTATTTT.

This clone was counted ten times or more. The CDR3: CASSIGVGAFF. The DNA for the CDR3 is TGTGCCAGCAGTATCGGGGTGGGAGCTTTCTTT. This chain joins TRBV7-2 and TRBJ1-1; no firm D call. Per germline, CDR1 SGHTA and CDR2 FQGNSA. V shed 6 bases and J shed 10 bases, with 12 bases lying between them. The length of the CDR3 is 11 residues.

The chain carries TRBV20-1 and TRBJ2-5, with TRBD2 matching over 12 bases. In germline, CDR1 is DFQATT, CDR2 SNEGSKA (reference sequence). With V trimmed by 0 bases and J by 6 bases, 8 bases remained unmatched. This CDR3 has 16 residues. In DNA, the CDR3 is TGCAGTGCTAGAGAAAACGGACTAGCGGGATTGAAGACCCAGTACTTC. It specifies CSARENGLAGLKTQYF.

This clone was found many times. The chain recombines TRBV13 with TRBJ2-1, with TRBD2 matching 13 bases. With V trimmed by 6 bases and J by 0 bases, 8 bases remained unmatched. The CDR3 consists of 18 residues. CDR1 and CDR2 from the germline V gene are PRHDT and FYEKMQ (reference sequence). CDR3 sequence reads: CASSPGLAGEHSYNEQFF. The CDR3 coding sequence is TGTGCCAGCAGTCCCGGACTAGCGGGAGAACACTCCTACAATGAGCAGTTCTTC.

Ten or more counts support this clone. The CDR3 DNA reads as TGTGCCAGCAGCGTCCTACAGGGAGATAATGAAAAACTGTTTTTT. Translated: CASSVLQGDNEKLFF. V and J are TRBV9 and TRBJ1-4; D possibly corresponds to TRBD1 (6 bases). Trimming shortened V by 2 bases and J by 4 bases, and 12 bases separated the two germline ends. CDR1 is SGDLS, CDR2 YYNGEE, per germline. The CDR3 sequence is 15 residues long.

This clone came up a few times. The CDR3 ends on some other residue instead of the conserved phenylalanine or tryptophan, so this is likely a read error. The DNA is omitted, as the CDR3 cannot be located on it reliably, and the CDR3 follows TCRdb's listing. The rearrangement joins TRBV7-2 to TRBJ2-7; the D segment call TRBD2 is taken from the table without a DNA check. The germline CDR1 and CDR2 sequences are SGHTA and FQGNSA. The CDR3 is 10 residues long, ends included. CDR3 amino acids: CASSLSLAGA.

This clone has just a few counts. The V call is TRBV27, the J call TRBJ2-7, with 8 positions matching TRBD2. This CDR3 is 15 amino acids long. The germline V gene encodes CDR1 MNHEY and CDR2 SMNVEV (reference sequence). V shed 3 bases and J 0 bases; nucleotides not matched to a gene: 4. CDR3 sequence reads: CASSFGREASYEQYF. The CDR3, as DNA: TGTGCCAGCAGTTTCGGGCGGGAGGCCTCCTACGAGCAGTACTTC.

This clone was found many times. Other DNA sequences in the same sample also yield this CDR3. V and J are TRBV20-1 and TRBJ2-7; 9 bases are a match to TRBD2. The germline gives CDR1 DFQATT, CDR2 SNEGSKA (reference sequence). The J segment lost 5 bases and the V segment lost 0 bases, leaving 8 bases of the junction unmatched. The CDR3 is 15 residues long. For the CDR3, the DNA is TGCAGTGCTAGAGAAGCGGGAGGTATCGGGGACGAGCAGTACTTC. Translation gives CSAREAGGIGDEQYF.

The V gene is TRBV18, the J gene TRBJ2-3, with D tentatively TRBD2 (6 bases). This CDR3 contains 14 residues. The germline V gene has CDR1 KGHSH and CDR2 LQKENI. Trimming shortened V by 8 bases and J by 3 bases, and 15 bases separated the two germline ends. CDR3 loop: CASPPVGRTDTQYF. CDR3 coding DNA: TGTGCCAGCCCCCCTGTGGGGAGGACAGATACGCAGTATTTT.

Notes on this clone: A much larger clonotype is one base distant, so this may be a read error. The CDR3 spells CATSAGDHGTGELFF. The DNA of the CDR3 is TGTGCCACCAGTGCGGGGGACCACGGCACCGGGGAGCTGTTTTTT. The V gene is TRBV24-1, the J gene TRBJ2-2; tentatively, D is TRBD2 (6 bases). Germline V CDR1 and CDR2: KGHDR, SFDVKD. Trimming removed 5 bases at V and 4 bases at J, with 13 bases between. The CDR3 runs to 15 residues.

Ten or more counts support this clone. The chain recombines TRBV20-1 with TRBJ2-1; 7 nucleotides match TRBD1. Germline trimming cut 5 bases from V and 0 bases from J; bases unmatched to any gene: 10. The CDR3 is 16 residues long. Germline lookup yields CDR1 DFQATT and CDR2 SNEGSKA (reference sequence). CDR3 coding DNA: TGCAGTGCTGACGGAAACAGGGGTAGCTCCTACAATGAGCAGTTCTTC. Residues: CSADGNRGSSYNEQFF.

This clone has ten or more counts. The rearrangement joins TRBV12-3 or TRBV12-4 to TRBJ2-7; D may be TRBD2 (5 bases). The CDR3 length is 13 residues. Trimming pared 5 bases from V and 2 bases from J, leaving 10 bases between. The CDR3 region has the DNA TGTGCCAGCAGTAGCGGAAGAACCTACGAGCAGTACTTC. Residues: CASSSGRTYEQYF.

The chain combines TRBV7-7 with TRBJ2-5; D unresolved. The CDR3 length is 14 residues. The V end was cut by 6 bases, the J end by 5 bases, with 16 bases between. From germline, CDR1 is SSHAT and CDR2 FNYEAQ (reference sequence). This chain's CDR3 is CASSLGGQVETQYF. Written as DNA, the CDR3 is TGTGCCAGCAGTCTCGGTGGGCAGGTGGAGACCCAGTACTTC.

This clone was counted at least ten times. This chain joins TRBV2 and TRBJ2-2, with a weak D call TRBD1 (5 bases). CDR1 SNHLY and CDR2 FYNNEI come from the germline V gene. This CDR3 has 14 amino acids. Trimming shortened V by 2 bases and J by 3 bases, and 7 bases separated the two germline ends. The DNA for the CDR3 is TGTGCCAGCAGTGAAAGGGGTGACACCGGGGAGCTGTTTTTT. Translation gives CASSERGDTGELFF. Full variable domain (rest looked up from reference TRBV2 and TRBJ2-2): EPEVTQTPSHQVTQMGQEVILRCVPISNHLYFYWYRQILGQKVEFLVSFYNNEISEKSEIFDDQFSVERPDGSNFTLKIRSTKLEDSAMYFCASSERGDTGELFFGEGSRLTVL.

This rearrangement joins TRBV3-1 to TRBJ2-1, with 8 bases aligning to TRBD1. Germline V gene lookup returns CDR1 LGHDT and CDR2 YNNKEL (reference sequence). V lost 4 bases and J lost 7; bases outside the gene matches: 21. This CDR3 has 19 amino acids. The CDR3 coding sequence is TGTGCCAGCAGCCGACCGGGACAGGTGGGTACAGGAGGGTGGAATGAGCAGTTCTTC. As protein: CASSRPGQVGTGGWNEQFF.